This T cell receptor (beta chain) was found in a study of PD-1 blockade in classical Hodgkin lymphoma. Study-wide context: Patients were infused with nivolumab 3 mg/kg every 2 weeks.

A word on this clone: Its antigen is undetermined.

The study, taken as a whole, reports: CD4+ TCR diversity, unlike CD8+, rose significantly by C4D1.

The time point is: cycle 4 day 1 (C4D1), after less than seven weeks of nivolumab. All patients experienced relapse after autologous stem cell transplantation, and brentuximab vedotin exposure was variable. Measured with immunoSEQ multiplex PCR; TCRdb has only the in-frame clones, and not every one. The sample holds about 94,000 clones, 85% to 95% seen once. The CDR3 is 15 amino acids. Germline CDR1 reads LNHNV; CDR2 reads YYDKDF (reference sequence). Trimming removed 10 bases from V and 2 bases from J; junction bases left unmatched: 8. The TCR was taken from a human donor with classical Hodgkin lymphoma. Sequencing was performed on peripheral blood mononuclear cells (PBMCs), taken before the fourth cycle of nivolumab. The J gene is TRBJ1-5, the V gene TRBV15; 10 bases are shared with TRBD1. The CDR3 loop is CAISRDRGRNQPQHF. CDR3 DNA sequence: TGTGCCATCTCCCGGGACAGGGGTCGCAATCAGCCCCAGCATTTT.